The present T cell receptor (beta chain) was sequenced within a study of T cells in Graves' hyperthyroidism and ophthalmopathy (dated by TCRdb to about 2019). At the level of the whole study: Peripheral blood samples were taken at initial diagnosis, before any treatment was given. To identify TCR V-J signatures that set the groups apart, the researchers used a discovery cohort of 95 to 100 patients, made up of roughly 45 with Graves' ophthalmopathy and 57 with stable Graves' hyperthyroidism. Whether ophthalmopathy could be predicted prospectively was tested in an independent validation cohort made up of some 20 hyperthyroidism patients plus 17 patients who later progressed to ophthalmopathy. The 75 to 100 discovery patients were divided at random into training and test sets in a 7:3 ratio. Thyroid tissue and blood T-cell repertoires from six Graves' hyperthyroidism patients were also compared in the study. After sampling, hyperthyroidism patients received methimazole starting at 30 mg daily, and ophthalmopathy patients received high-dose intravenous methylprednisolone. TCR Vbeta CDR3 sequencing of approximately 140 peripheral blood samples (approximately 44 ophthalmopathy, under 80 hyperthyroidism and around 17 progressor patients) is reported in the paper.

Results and caveats for the whole study, not just this receptor: In cross-validation, a model built on a 13 V-J signature told ophthalmopathy apart from stable hyperthyroidism with under 90% sensitivity and around 84% specificity, and in testing the same model reached 80%/75%. No statistical method was used to set the sample size in advance, and investigators knew the group allocation. In validation, the model predicted progression to ophthalmopathy with approximately 71% sensitivity and 72% to 85% specificity, a median of 6.5 months before onset. Most expanded thyroid clonotypes (frequency above 0.001) were also detected in blood, a finding suggesting that blood repertoires may reflect thyroid immune responses.

As regards this clonotype: Its antigen has not been determined. The input lacks base qualities; no much larger clone sits a single base away.

Hyperthyroidism patients were aged 18 to 65 years and newly diagnosed, with disease duration of less than 2 months. The study excluded patients with uncontrolled infections, other autoimmune diseases, pregnancy or lactation. Clinical symptoms, serum thyroxine and TRAb, thyroid ultrasound, and orbital computed tomography formed the basis for the diagnoses. Blood from progressor patients was drawn when they were first diagnosed with hyperthyroidism, before any ophthalmopathy symptoms appeared. PBMCs were separated from 10 ml of fresh peripheral blood using Ficoll-Paque density gradient centrifugation. Progressor patients were initially diagnosed with Graves' hyperthyroidism and developed ophthalmopathy during follow-up. Total RNA was extracted using Trizol reagent, and RNA quality was assessed on an Agilent 2100 Bioanalyzer. The germline V gene (reference sequence) gives CDR1 as DFQATT and CDR2 as SNEGSKA. The V end loses 6 bases and the J end loses 5 bases, and a stretch of 23 bases separates them. The CDR3 runs 15 amino acids, cysteine and phenylalanine included. Only the CDR3 region is kept as DNA, spanning 45 bases read in frame from base 1.

Amplification of TCR beta CDR3 regions was carried out from RNA transcripts. The TCR CDR3 was subjected to a first round of RT-PCR using the HTBI primer set and the Qiagen OneStep RT-PCR kit. The libraries were constructed in a second round of multiplex PCR and then size-selected and purified. Libraries were sequenced paired-end with 100 bp reads on an Illumina HiSeq2000. As for how the authors treated the data: SOAPnuke was used to process the raw data, removing reads that contained adapters or uncalled bases, had a mean Phred below 15, or lacked an exact match to the constant primer or identifier. High-quality paired reads were merged using COPE v1.2.5, and each unique nucleotide sequence was defined as a clonotype. MiTCR v1.1 was used to align clonotypes to the IMGT TRBV, TRBD and TRBJ reference segments. The analysis was restricted to V-J combinations with a frequency above 0.0001, which together covered about 99% of the repertoires. A TCS score was defined as the ratio between F50 (clonal expansion) and ExV (chaos), using BLOSUM62-based TCRdist between CDR3 peptides within each V-J. Welch's t-statistics and random forest reduced around 520 V-J features to 10 to 15, which were used in a naive Bayes classifier (R e1071). TCRdb reworked the public reads: Q25 trimming with fastp, MiXCR clone assembly, productive beta chains retained. One record per CDR3 amino acid sequence lists the most common genes and DNA. The V and J calls reflect TCRdb's pipeline rather than the authors' work. The sample includes about 35,000 distinct CDR3 sequences, with about 50% observed a single time. The ten top clones hold roughly 6.4% of the sample.

Recombination joined TRBV20-1 with TRBJ2-7; the D gene is perhaps TRBD1, on 6 matching bases. Specimen: blood. The TCR was taken from a woman aged 45-59 years with Graves' hyperthyroidism that later progressed to Graves' ophthalmopathy. The nucleotide sequence is given as TGCAGTGCGCTTATTCAGGGGAACAGACGCGACGAGCAGTACTTC. It is translated as CSALIQGNRRDEQYF.